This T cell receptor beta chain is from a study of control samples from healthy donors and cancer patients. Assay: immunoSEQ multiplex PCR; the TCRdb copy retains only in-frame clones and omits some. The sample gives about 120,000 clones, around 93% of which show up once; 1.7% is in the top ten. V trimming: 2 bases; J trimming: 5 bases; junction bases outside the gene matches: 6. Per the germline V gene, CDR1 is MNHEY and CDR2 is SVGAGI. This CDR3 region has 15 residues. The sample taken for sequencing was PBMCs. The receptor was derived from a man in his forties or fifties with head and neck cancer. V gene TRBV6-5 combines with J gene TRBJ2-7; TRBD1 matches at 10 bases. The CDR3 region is CASSYTGTGDNEQYF. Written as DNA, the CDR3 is TGTGCCAGCAGTTACACCGGGACAGGGGACAACGAGCAGTACTTC.